Listed below are T cell receptor beta chains from one sample, sequenced in a study of T cell responses to AZD1222 COVID-19 vaccine. The assay was immunoSEQ multiplex PCR, and TCRdb's table has in-frame clones only and misses some. The sample shows 95,000 to 100,000 clones, 85% to 90% of them seen only once. The sample consisted of peripheral blood, taken 28 days after the second AZD1222 dose. All receptors derive from an adult who received the AZD1222 COVID-19 vaccine. Both conserved end residues are part of each CDR3. D genes are given only for firm matches. The size entry is marked missing in some rows and otherwise reads once, few, many or a size class.

j_gene: TRBJ1-2; v_gene: TRBV29-1; d_gene: NA; abundance: NA; CDR3nt: TGCAGCGTAGCAACAGGGTCCTATGGCTACACCTTC; CDR3aa: CSVATGSYGYTF
j_gene: TRBJ1-1; v_gene: TRBV6-1; d_gene: NA; abundance: once; CDR3nt: TGTGCCAGCAGTGCACAGGGCGGGGGGTCCATGAACACTGAAGCTTTCTTT; CDR3aa: CASSAQGGGSMNTEAFF
j_gene: TRBJ2-5; v_gene: TRBV5-1; d_gene: NA; abundance: few; CDR3nt: TGCGCCAGCCGTCCGGGGGAAGAGACCCAGTACTTC; CDR3aa: CASRPGEETQYF
j_gene: TRBJ1-1; v_gene: TRBV5-1; d_gene: NA; abundance: NA; CDR3nt: TGCGCCAGCGGGGCCTCAGGGAACACTGAAGCTTTCTTT; CDR3aa: CASGASGNTEAFF
j_gene: TRBJ1-1; v_gene: TRBV6-5; d_gene: NA; abundance: NA; CDR3nt: TGTGCCGTCGGACGAGGGGCCGGCACTGAAGCTTTCTTT; CDR3aa: CAVGRGAGTEAFF
j_gene: TRBJ2-5; v_gene: TRBV24-1; d_gene: NA; abundance: NA; CDR3nt: TGTGCCACCAGTGATCCAGGGCGGGGCCGGGAGACCCAGTACTTC; CDR3aa: CATSDPGRGRETQYF
j_gene: TRBJ1-4; v_gene: TRBV3-1/TRBV3-2; d_gene: NA; abundance: NA; CDR3nt: TGTGCCAGCAGCCAAGATTGGAGTGAAAAACTGTTTTTT; CDR3aa: CASSQDWSEKLFF
j_gene: TRBJ1-3; v_gene: TRBV2; d_gene: NA; abundance: NA; CDR3nt: TGTGCCAGCAGTGGGGTTGGAAACACCATATATTTT; CDR3aa: CASSGVGNTIYF
j_gene: TRBJ2-7; v_gene: TRBV27; d_gene: TRBD1; abundance: NA; CDR3nt: TGTGCCAGCAGTTTCGGAAGGACAGGGGCAATAGGCGAGCAGTACTTC; CDR3aa: CASSFGRTGAIGEQYF
j_gene: TRBJ1-4; v_gene: TRBV29-1; d_gene: TRBD1; abundance: NA; CDR3nt: TGCAGCGCCCGGACAGGGGGGAGTGAAAAACTGTTTTTT; CDR3aa: CSARTGGSEKLFF
j_gene: TRBJ2-7; v_gene: TRBV29-1; d_gene: TRBD1; abundance: NA; CDR3nt: TGCAGCGTTGGTGGACAGGGCACACTGCTTTACGAGCAGTACTTC; CDR3aa: CSVGGQGTLLYEQYF
j_gene: TRBJ1-4; v_gene: TRBV5-1; d_gene: NA; abundance: NA; CDR3nt: TGCGCCAGCAGCTTGGTCAGGGAAGGTGAAAAACTGTTTTTT; CDR3aa: CASSLVREGEKLFF
j_gene: TRBJ1-1; v_gene: TRBV18; d_gene: NA; abundance: NA; CDR3nt: TGTGCCAGCTCACCAACCAGTGAGAACACTGAAGCTTTCTTT; CDR3aa: CASSPTSENTEAFF
j_gene: TRBJ2-5; v_gene: TRBV7-9; d_gene: NA; abundance: NA; CDR3nt: TGTGCCAGCAGCTTGCTCGGGCAGGGAAAGAAGACCCAGTACTTC; CDR3aa: CASSLLGQGKKTQYF
j_gene: TRBJ2-1; v_gene: TRBV6-1; d_gene: NA; abundance: NA; CDR3nt: TGTGCCAGCAGTGAAGCGGGAGGTCTAGTCTATGAGCAGTTCTTC; CDR3aa: CASSEAGGLVYEQFF
j_gene: TRBJ2-5; v_gene: TRBV28; d_gene: TRBD2; abundance: NA; CDR3nt: TGTGCCAGCAGTACTAGCGGAGAGACCCAGTACTTC; CDR3aa: CASSTSGETQYF
j_gene: TRBJ2-5; v_gene: TRBV14; d_gene: TRBD1; abundance: NA; CDR3nt: TGTGCCAGCAGCCAAGGGCGGTTCCTAGTATTTGTCACCTGGGACAGACAAGAGACCCAGTACTTC; CDR3aa: CASSQGRFLVFVTWDRQETQYF
j_gene: TRBJ2-5; v_gene: TRBV12-3/TRBV12-4; d_gene: NA; abundance: NA; CDR3nt: TGTGCCACTATGTCTAGAGAGACCCAGTACTTC; CDR3aa: CATMSRETQYF
j_gene: TRBJ1-2; v_gene: TRBV6-5; d_gene: TRBD1; abundance: NA; CDR3nt: TGTGCCAGCAGTTACCGGACAGGCCAGGGCTATGGCTACACCTTC; CDR3aa: CASSYRTGQGYGYTF
j_gene: TRBJ2-1; v_gene: TRBV20-1; d_gene: NA; abundance: NA; CDR3nt: TGCAGTGCTAGTCCACTCGACTATAATGGGAATGAGCAGTTCTTC; CDR3aa: CSASPLDYNGNEQFF
j_gene: TRBJ2-3; v_gene: TRBV18; d_gene: NA; abundance: NA; CDR3nt: TGTGCCAGCTCACCATTTTACAGAGCTAGTGGCACAGATACGCAGTATTTT; CDR3aa: CASSPFYRASGTDTQYF
j_gene: TRBJ1-2; v_gene: TRBV19; d_gene: NA; abundance: NA; CDR3nt: TGTGCCAGTAGTATAGCCAGGGGAGATGGCTACACCTTC; CDR3aa: CASSIARGDGYTF
j_gene: TRBJ1-2; v_gene: TRBV6-6; d_gene: NA; abundance: NA; CDR3nt: TGTGCCAGCAGTTACAGGGGGGGTAACTATGGCTACACCTTC; CDR3aa: CASSYRGGNYGYTF
j_gene: TRBJ2-3; v_gene: TRBV21-1; d_gene: NA; abundance: once; CDR3nt: TGTGCCAGCAGCATAAACAGGGGAATTTCAGATACGCAGTATTTT; CDR3aa: CASSINRGISDTQYF
j_gene: TRBJ2-7; v_gene: TRBV13; d_gene: NA; abundance: NA; CDR3nt: TGTGCCAGCAGCTTAGGCATCTCCTACGAGCAGTACTTC; CDR3aa: CASSLGISYEQYF
j_gene: TRBJ1-2; v_gene: TRBV30; d_gene: NA; abundance: NA; CDR3nt: TGTGCCTGGAGTGTATTTGACCGCCCGGGGTATGGCTACACCTTC; CDR3aa: CAWSVFDRPGYGYTF
j_gene: TRBJ2-7; v_gene: TRBV7-9; d_gene: NA; abundance: NA; CDR3nt: TGTGCCAGCAGCCGCCTACGGGACATCATCTACGAGCAGTACTTC; CDR3aa: CASSRLRDIIYEQYF
j_gene: TRBJ2-3; v_gene: TRBV6-4; d_gene: NA; abundance: NA; CDR3nt: TGTGCCAGCAGTGCCGCGGAGCGACAGGCAGATACGCAGTATTTT; CDR3aa: CASSAAERQADTQYF
j_gene: TRBJ2-5; v_gene: TRBV2; d_gene: NA; abundance: NA; CDR3nt: TGTGCCAGCAGATGGTCCCCCGAAGAGACCCAGTACTTC; CDR3aa: CASRWSPEETQYF
j_gene: TRBJ2-7; v_gene: TRBV30; d_gene: TRBD2; abundance: NA; CDR3nt: TGTGCCTGGAGAAAACTAGCGGGAGATGTGGAGGAGCAGTACTTC; CDR3aa: CAWRKLAGDVEEQYF
j_gene: TRBJ1-2; v_gene: TRBV18; d_gene: NA; abundance: NA; CDR3nt: TGTGCCAGCTCACCTAGGACAGATGTTGCCGGCGGCTACACCTTC; CDR3aa: CASSPRTDVAGGYTF
j_gene: TRBJ1-2; v_gene: TRBV18; d_gene: NA; abundance: NA; CDR3nt: TGTGCCAGCTCACCACAGAACCCAGGACAGCCTCCTTACTATGGCTACACCTTC; CDR3aa: CASSPQNPGQPPYYGYTF
j_gene: TRBJ1-2; v_gene: TRBV5-6; d_gene: NA; abundance: NA; CDR3nt: TGTGCCAGCGCAACAGGGCCATATGGCTACACCTTC; CDR3aa: CASATGPYGYTF
j_gene: TRBJ2-1; v_gene: TRBV7-9; d_gene: TRBD2; abundance: NA; CDR3nt: TGTGCCAGCAGCTTGGGACTAGCCAACAATGAGCAGTTCTTC; CDR3aa: CASSLGLANNEQFF
j_gene: TRBJ1-6; v_gene: TRBV27; d_gene: NA; abundance: NA; CDR3nt: TGTGCCAGCAGTTCGACAGTGTCACCCCTCCACTTT; CDR3aa: CASSSTVSPLHF
j_gene: TRBJ2-5; v_gene: TRBV11-2; d_gene: NA; abundance: NA; CDR3nt: TGTGCCAGCAGCTTAGCCGCAGGGGGGGAAGAGACCCAGTACTTC; CDR3aa: CASSLAAGGEETQYF
j_gene: TRBJ1-1; v_gene: TRBV19; d_gene: NA; abundance: NA; CDR3nt: TGTGCCAGTATGGCCCCCGGACAGCCATACACTGAAGCTTTCTTT; CDR3aa: CASMAPGQPYTEAFF
j_gene: TRBJ1-2; v_gene: TRBV7-9; d_gene: NA; abundance: NA; CDR3nt: TGTGCCAGCAGCTTAGTAACCGCTAACGCCTACACCTTC; CDR3aa: CASSLVTANAYTF
j_gene: TRBJ1-3; v_gene: TRBV5-4; d_gene: NA; abundance: NA; CDR3nt: TGTGCCAGCAGCTTCGGGACCGCGGGAAACACCATATATTTT; CDR3aa: CASSFGTAGNTIYF